This T cell receptor (beta chain) emerged from a study of blood T cell repertoires in COVID-19. Whole-study context: COVID-19 samples from acute and convalescent phases originated in the United States, Italy and Spain. T cells, B-cell-depleted T cells, or PBMCs provided the cDNA or gDNA that served as material.

There are 15 residues in the CDR3. The J segment lost 3 bases and the V segment lost 4 bases, leaving 6 bases of the junction unmatched. Germline CDR1 reads SGHRS; CDR2 reads YFSETQ. Original processing notes: Amplified reference gene primers provided the basis for estimating nucleated cell counts. Sequencing used immunoSEQ multiplex PCR; TCRdb keeps in-frame clones, though not all of them. V and J calls and clone size are those listed in that table; D and trimming were worked out from the DNA. The table has roughly 57,000 clones, around three quarters seen once; the top ten hold 3% to 3.5%. This clone was seen only a few times.

Sequencing used peripheral blood. The V gene is TRBV5-1, the J gene TRBJ2-2; 7 bases line up with TRBD1. The clonotype originates from a man aged 55 to 70 with acute or convalescent COVID-19. This CDR3 reads CASSEGQEDTGELFF. The CDR3 nucleotides are TGCGCCAGCAGCGAAGGACAGGAAGACACCGGGGAGCTGTTTTTT.